This is a list of T cell receptor beta chains from one sample in a study of T cells in Graves' hyperthyroidism and ophthalmopathy. TCRdb called the multiplex PCR reads again in MiXCR, with one record for every CDR3 protein. The sample includes around 440,000 distinct CDR3 sequences, 15% to 17% of them seen just once. The sequenced material came from blood. The receptor set was obtained from a woman aged 18-30 years with Graves' hyperthyroidism. CDR3s include the opening cysteine and the closing phenylalanine or tryptophan. Each record gives: CDR3 DNA, CDR3 protein, clone size, J gene, D gene, V gene. The D gene is left open where the match is weak. Clone size is not always given. Where it is, it says once, few, many or a class for expanded clones.

TGTGCCAGCAGCCTATCGGAGGGACCGGACTCCTACGAGCAGTACTTC | CASSLSEGPDSYEQYF | few | TRBJ2-7 | NA | TRBV7-8
TGTGCCACCTGGGGGGGGACCGATGACTATGGCTACACCTTC | CATWGGTDDYGYTF | many | TRBJ1-2 | NA | TRBV10-3
TGTGCCAGCAGCTTAGCAACACAGCCGGGGACCCAGTACTTC | CASSLATQPGTQYF | NA | TRBJ2-5 | NA | TRBV7-9
TGTGCCAGCAGTTTAGTCCCGGGGGAAGAGACCCAGTACTTC | CASSLVPGEETQYF | many | TRBJ2-5 | NA | TRBV12-3/TRBV12-4
TGCAGTGCCACCGGGGGCCTCCGGGACAGGCGGGGCTACACCTTC | CSATGGLRDRRGYTF | few | TRBJ1-2 | TRBD1 | TRBV20-1
TGTGCCAGCAGAAAGCAGACAGCGAACACCGGGGAGCTGTTTTTT | CASRKQTANTGELFF | many | TRBJ2-2 | NA | TRBV2
TGTGCCAGCAGCTTAGGCCTTAGGGATGAGCAGTTCTTC | CASSLGLRDEQFF | many | TRBJ2-1 | NA | TRBV7-3
TGTGCCAGCAGCATTTACAGGGAGGGGAGTGAAAAACTGTTTTTT | CASSIYREGSEKLFF | many | TRBJ1-4 | NA | TRBV7-6
TGTGCCAGCACCGGGGATGGAAACACCATATATTTT | CASTGDGNTIYF | few | TRBJ1-3 | NA | TRBV27
TGTGCCAGCAGCGTAGGGGCGGGAGCCTTATACACCGGGGAGCTGTTTTTT | CASSVGAGALYTGELFF | few | TRBJ2-2 | TRBD2 | TRBV9
TGCAGTGCTAGAGATAGCCCAGCCAAAAACATTCAGTACTTC | CSARDSPAKNIQYF | many | TRBJ2-4 | NA | TRBV20-1
TGTGCCACCAGCAGAGATCCGGGACAGGTTACAGATACGCAGTATTTT | CATSRDPGQVTDTQYF | NA | TRBJ2-3 | TRBD1 | TRBV15
TGTGCCAGCAGTTTATGGGGAACATCGAGCTCCTACAATGAGCAGTTCTTC | CASSLWGTSSSYNEQFF | many | TRBJ2-1 | NA | TRBV12-3/TRBV12-4
TGTGCCAGCTCACCATGGGGGAACCCCTACGAGCAGTACTTC | CASSPWGNPYEQYF | many | TRBJ2-7 | NA | TRBV18
TGTGCCAGTAGTTCGGACGGGGGTAGTGGGGCCAACGTCCTGACTTTC | CASSSDGGSGANVLTF | few | TRBJ2-6 | NA | TRBV19
TGCGCCAGCAGCTTGGTGACAGGGCCTGTGAGCGAGCAGTACTTC | CASSLVTGPVSEQYF | many | TRBJ2-7 | TRBD1 | TRBV5-1
TGTGCCAGCAGATTCGGGACTAGGGGCACAGATACGCAGTATTTT | CASRFGTRGTDTQYF | few | TRBJ2-3 | TRBD2 | TRBV6-5
TGTGCCAGCACCTCGTCGGACGTTTACGAGCAGTACTTC | CASTSSDVYEQYF | many | TRBJ2-7 | NA | TRBV11-2
TGTGCCAGCAGGGCGGGAGGGCAGTTCTTC | CASRAGGQFF | NA | TRBJ2-1 | TRBD2 | TRBV6-1
TGTGCCAGCAGTGCCCCGGGTGGTTTCTCCTACGAGCAGTACTTC | CASSAPGGFSYEQYF | many | TRBJ2-7 | NA | TRBV28
TGTGCCAGCAGTCCCAGGGGGGTGTATTATGGCTACACCTTC | CASSPRGVYYGYTF | many | TRBJ1-2 | TRBD1 | TRBV12-3/TRBV12-4
TGTGCCAGCACCCGGGCCACAAGGGGGATCTCCTACGAGCAGTACTTC | CASTRATRGISYEQYF | many | TRBJ2-7 | NA | TRBV9
TGTGCCAGCCAATCCCCCGGGAGGACCTACGAGCAGTGCTTC | CASQSPGRTYEQCF | many | TRBJ2-7 | TRBD2 | TRBV2
TGTGCCAGCAGTGATGAGGGACAGGGACATCAGCCCCAGCATTTT | CASSDEGQGHQPQHF | many | TRBJ1-5 | TRBD1 | TRBV6-1
TGTGCTAGTGGGCTACAGGAGAACACTGAAGCTTTCTTT | CASGLQENTEAFF | many | TRBJ1-1 | NA | TRBV12-5
TGTGCCAGCACCCATCGATTCGGGGTATACAATGAGCAGTTCTTC | CASTHRFGVYNEQFF | many | TRBJ2-1 | NA | TRBV27
TGTGCCAGCAGTTTGAGGTGGGGGGCGCCGATAGGAAAACTGTTTTTT | CASSLRWGAPIGKLFF | many | TRBJ1-4 | NA | TRBV28
TGTGCCAGTGGGGGACTTCTATTCTATGGCTACACCTTC | CASGGLLFYGYTF | few | TRBJ1-2 | NA | TRBV7-9
TGCAGTGTTTTATCGGGACTATCCCCCGAGCAGTTCTTC | CSVLSGLSPEQFF | many | TRBJ2-1 | TRBD2 | TRBV20-1
TGCAGCGTTGAAAGGGGGCGGGCCACTGAAGCTTTCTTT | CSVERGRATEAFF | many | TRBJ1-1 | TRBD1 | TRBV29-1
TGTGCCAGCAGCCCGGCGAGGGGACTAGTCAAGGAGTATTTT | CASSPARGLVKEYF | many | TRBJ2-3 | TRBD2 | TRBV3-1
TGTGCCAGCAGCTTTCTCGGACAGGGCACTGAAGCTTTCTTT | CASSFLGQGTEAFF | many | TRBJ1-1 | TRBD1 | TRBV7-6
TGTGCCAGCAGCTTAGGAGGGACAGGTCTTTCCTACGAGCAGTACTTC | CASSLGGTGLSYEQYF | NA | TRBJ2-7 | TRBD1 | TRBV7-8
TGTGCCAGCAGCTCAACCGGGACTAGCTACGAGCAGTACTTC | CASSSTGTSYEQYF | NA | TRBJ2-7 | TRBD2 | TRBV5-4
TGCAGCGTTGTTGGGACAGAGGGACGGCCCCAGCATTTT | CSVVGTEGRPQHF | few | TRBJ1-5 | TRBD1 | TRBV29-1
TGTGCCTGGAGTAGGGCCCTAGCGGGGGGTTGGGATACGCAGTATTTT | CAWSRALAGGWDTQYF | many | TRBJ2-3 | TRBD2 | TRBV30
TGTGCCAGCCTAACAGGGTTATCCTACGAGCAGTACTTC | CASLTGLSYEQYF | NA | TRBJ2-7 | NA | TRBV6-1
TGTGCCAGCAGTGAAGCGTCAGGGTCGGGCAATCAGCCCCAGCATTTT | CASSEASGSGNQPQHF | many | TRBJ1-5 | NA | TRBV6-1
TGTGCCAGCAGCTTACAGGGACGCTACACCTTC | CASSLQGRYTF | many | TRBJ1-2 | NA | TRBV7-9
TGTGCCATCGGCAGTCACTATGGCTACACCTTC | CAIGSHYGYTF | many | TRBJ1-2 | NA | TRBV10-3
TGCAGCGGGGCCACGGCGAACACCGGGGAGCTGTTTTTT | CSGATANTGELFF | NA | TRBJ2-2 | NA | TRBV29-1
TGTGCCAGCAGTTTACAGGTAGGGAGTCAGCCCCAGCATTTT | CASSLQVGSQPQHF | many | TRBJ1-5 | NA | TRBV28
TGCGCCAGCAGCCCCTTGGTGGCTCCCGAGCAGTACTTC | CASSPLVAPEQYF | NA | TRBJ2-7 | NA | TRBV4-1
TGTGCCATTCGACAGATGAACACTGAAGCTTTCTTT | CAIRQMNTEAFF | many | TRBJ1-1 | NA | TRBV12-3/TRBV12-4
TGTGCCAGCAGTTGGGGACATAAAGAGCAAGAGACCCAGTACTTC | CASSWGHKEQETQYF | medium-sized | TRBJ2-5 | NA | TRBV6-1
TGCAGCGCTTCAAAAGGGGACAGATCTAACTATGGCTACACCTTC | CSASKGDRSNYGYTF | many | TRBJ1-2 | TRBD1 | TRBV29-1
TGTGCCAGCAGCCCGGGGAACATGAAGGAGACCCAGTACTTC | CASSPGNMKETQYF | NA | TRBJ2-5 | NA | TRBV7-9
TGTGCCAGCAGTTTAAACAGTGGGTACGAGCAGTACTTC | CASSLNSGYEQYF | NA | TRBJ2-7 | NA | TRBV27
TGTGCCAGCAGAAGGGACCCCGACCCCACAGATACGCAGTATTTT | CASRRDPDPTDTQYF | NA | TRBJ2-3 | NA | TRBV12-3/TRBV12-4
TGTGCCAGCAGCCGCGACAGTGCCTCCTACGAGCAGTACTTC | CASSRDSASYEQYF | many | TRBJ2-7 | NA | TRBV11-1
TGTGCCAGCCACGGGGACTTCTCCTACAATGAGCAGTTCTTC | CASHGDFSYNEQFF | many | TRBJ2-1 | NA | TRBV2
TGTGCCAGCAGTTACCTGGGACAGGGCTCTAATCAGCCCCAGCATTTT | CASSYLGQGSNQPQHF | many | TRBJ1-5 | TRBD1 | TRBV6-5
TGTGCCAGCAGTTTAGCTGGATCTGACAGGAGGAATCAGCCCCAGCATTTT | CASSLAGSDRRNQPQHF | many | TRBJ1-5 | NA | TRBV12-3/TRBV12-4
TGTGCCAGCATTCCGGGAGAGGGTATGGAGACCCAGTACTTC | CASIPGEGMETQYF | many | TRBJ2-5 | NA | TRBV2
TGTGCCAGCATTGAGGATTGGGGAGGGAGCCGCTACACCTTC | CASIEDWGGSRYTF | NA | TRBJ1-2 | NA | TRBV28
TGTGCCAGCAGCTTAACGGAGGTAGGGGATGGGCAGTACTTC | CASSLTEVGDGQYF | many | TRBJ2-7 | NA | TRBV7-3
TGTGCCAGCAGTGGCGGGAGGGCCGGCTATGAGCAGTTCTTC | CASSGGRAGYEQFF | many | TRBJ2-1 | TRBD2 | TRBV2